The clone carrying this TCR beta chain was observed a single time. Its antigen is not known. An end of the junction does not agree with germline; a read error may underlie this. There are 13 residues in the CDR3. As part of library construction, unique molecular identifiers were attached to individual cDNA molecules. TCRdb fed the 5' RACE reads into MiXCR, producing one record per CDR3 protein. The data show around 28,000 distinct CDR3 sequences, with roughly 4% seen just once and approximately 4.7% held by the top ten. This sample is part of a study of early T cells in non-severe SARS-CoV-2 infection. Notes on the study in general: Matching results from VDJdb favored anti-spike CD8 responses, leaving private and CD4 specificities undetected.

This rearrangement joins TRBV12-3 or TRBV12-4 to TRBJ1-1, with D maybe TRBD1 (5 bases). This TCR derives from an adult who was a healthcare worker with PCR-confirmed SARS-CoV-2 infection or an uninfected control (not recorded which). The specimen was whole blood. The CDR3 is CASSLGQNTEAIF. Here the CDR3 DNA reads TGTGCCAGCAGTTTGGGGCAGAACACTGAAGCTATCTTT.